The sequence of this TCR beta chain was determined in a study of PD-1 blockade in classical Hodgkin lymphoma (dated by TCRdb to about 2020). Some background on the complete study: Nivolumab dosing was 3 mg/kg intravenously every 2 weeks, continuing until either disease progression or unacceptable toxicity. The study used TCR beta sequencing and CyTOF to define a peripheral blood immune signature of response to PD-1 blockade in classical Hodgkin lymphoma.

The time point label corresponds to: cycle 4 day 1 (C4D1), after less than 7 weeks of nivolumab. Every trial patient had relapsed following autologous stem cell transplantation, and prior brentuximab vedotin exposure was what differed among cohorts A, B and C. A total of under 70 patients with relapsed/refractory classical Hodgkin lymphoma made up the trial cohort, and each patient's best overall response was complete response, partial response or progressive disease. Single-agent nivolumab was administered to trial patients in the multi-cohort phase II CheckMate 205 trial. Best overall response was determined by an independent review committee according to the 2007 International Working Group response criteria. PBMCs from the trial were collected at three points: immediately before nivolumab initiation (C1D1), and during therapy at cycle 2 day 1 and cycle 4 day 1. Peripheral blood was collected in 8 mL Vacutainer Cell Preparation Tubes, from which PBMCs were isolated by centrifugation and then cryopreserved.

The Qiagen DNeasy kit was used to extract genomic DNA from unsorted PBMCs and from the negatively selected CD4+ and CD8+ fractions. Amplification of TCR beta CDR3 regions was done by immunoSEQ multiplex PCR with primers that anneal to V and J segments. A synthetic immune receptor repertoire was used to minimize amplification bias, and remaining bias was computationally removed after sequencing. As for the original processing: Custom Python scripts were used to quantify repertoire diversity as the Shannon entropy index. Unsorted, CD4+ and CD8+ repertoires were analyzed separately, except in combined analyses where CD4+ and CD8+ sequences were merged in silico. A clone was considered expanded if an increase in frequency of at least 2-fold after treatment relative to C1D1 was found, and a pseudocount of 0.5 was applied to clones undetected at baseline. Singleton clones were defined as clones with 0 or 1 copy at C1D1, and non-singleton clones were defined as clones with 2 or more copies. By matching protein sequences in sorted samples from the same patient, clones expanded in unsorted samples were annotated as CD4+, CD8+ or unknown. Diversity changes from C1D1 to C4D1 were tested in paired samples using Wilcoxon tests. TCRdb stores this immuneACCESS table with in-frame sequences only. Part of the clones is absent; in the studies checked, under half of the shortfall reflects unresolved V genes, and no reason is known for the rest. The DNA gave D and trimming, while V, J and clone size come from that table. The sample contains 75,000 to 95,000 clones, over 80% of them found a single time. The top ten hold about 18% of the sample.

General findings and caveats noted by the study authors: Newly diagnosed patients were reported to have lower baseline TCR diversity than healthy donors, and relapsed/refractory patients were reported to have lower baseline TCR diversity still. Only a single clinical trial cohort was studied, and what caused the repertoire differences, possibly disease activity or prior therapy, remained undefined. By C4D1, a significant rise was seen in CD4+ TCR diversity but not in CD8+ TCR diversity (p=0.0027 vs p=0.16), and the rise was most apparent among complete responders (p=0.02). Trial patients achieving complete response had baseline diversity similar to newly diagnosed patients, whereas partial responders and progressors had significantly lower diversity. Diversity was lower in patients who began nivolumab less than 1 year after ASCT, so these patients were left out of later analyses to avoid confounding by immune reconstitution.

To note about this clone: It lacks a known antigen. No base-level quality is on record; no much larger clone is a single base apart.

The CDR3, from cysteine to phenylalanine, totals 16 residues. This entry keeps only the CDR3 DNA: 48 bases, framed from base 1. In the germline V gene, CDR1 corresponds to SGHVS and CDR2 to FQNEAQ. V trim: 5 bases; J trim: 5 bases; unmatched bases: 12. The input for sequencing was peripheral blood mononuclear cells (PBMCs), taken before the fourth cycle of nivolumab. Rearrangement joined TRBV7-8 to TRBJ1-1; TRBD1 agrees with 9 junctional bases. This receptor was taken from a human donor with classical Hodgkin lymphoma. CDR3 protein: CASSLTGGRLGTEAFF. DNA sequence: TGTGCCAGCAGCCTCACAGGGGGCCGCCTTGGGACTGAAGCTTTCTTT.